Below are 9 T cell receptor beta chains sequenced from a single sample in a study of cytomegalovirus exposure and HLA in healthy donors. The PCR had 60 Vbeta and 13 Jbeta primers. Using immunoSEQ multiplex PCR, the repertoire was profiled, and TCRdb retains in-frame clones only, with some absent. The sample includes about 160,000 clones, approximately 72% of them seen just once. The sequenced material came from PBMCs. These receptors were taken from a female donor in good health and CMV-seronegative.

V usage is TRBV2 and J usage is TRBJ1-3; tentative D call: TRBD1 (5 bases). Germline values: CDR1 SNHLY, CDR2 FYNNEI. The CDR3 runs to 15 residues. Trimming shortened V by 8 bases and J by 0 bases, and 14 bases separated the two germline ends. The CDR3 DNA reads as TGTGCCAGCCAAAGGGGCTTGAGCTCTGGAAACACCATATATTTT. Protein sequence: CASQRGLSSGNTIYF.

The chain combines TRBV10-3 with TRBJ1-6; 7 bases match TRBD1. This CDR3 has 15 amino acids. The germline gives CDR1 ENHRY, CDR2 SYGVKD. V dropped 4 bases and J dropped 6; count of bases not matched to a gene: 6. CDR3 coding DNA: TGTGCCATCAGTGTTACAGGGGCGACTAATTCACCCCTCCACTTT. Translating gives CAISVTGATNSPLHF.

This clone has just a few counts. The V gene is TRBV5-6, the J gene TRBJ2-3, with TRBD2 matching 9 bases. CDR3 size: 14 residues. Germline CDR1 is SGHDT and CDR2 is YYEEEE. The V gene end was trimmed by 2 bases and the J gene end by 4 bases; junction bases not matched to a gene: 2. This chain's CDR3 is CASSFSGGADTQYF. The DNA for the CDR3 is TGTGCCAGCAGCTTTAGCGGGGGCGCAGATACGCAGTATTTT.

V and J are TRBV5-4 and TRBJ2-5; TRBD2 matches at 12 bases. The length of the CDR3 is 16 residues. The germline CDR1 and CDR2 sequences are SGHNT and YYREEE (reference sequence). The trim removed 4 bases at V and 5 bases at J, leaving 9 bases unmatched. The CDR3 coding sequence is TGTGCCAGCAGCCCTAAGACTAGCGGGAGCCTCGAGACCCAGTACTTC. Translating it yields CASSPKTSGSLETQYF. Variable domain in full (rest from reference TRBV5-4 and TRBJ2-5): ETGVTQSPTHLIKTRGQQVTLRCSSQSGHNTVSWYQQALGQGPQFIFQYYREEENGRGNFPPRFSGLQFPNYSSELNVNALELDDSALYLCASSPKTSGSLETQYFGPGTRLLVL.

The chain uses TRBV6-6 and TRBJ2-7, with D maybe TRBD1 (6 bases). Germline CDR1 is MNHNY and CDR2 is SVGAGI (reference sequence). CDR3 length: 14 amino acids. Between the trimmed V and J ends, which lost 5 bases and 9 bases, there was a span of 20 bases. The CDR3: CASSRTEATSGQYF. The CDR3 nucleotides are TGTGCCAGCAGTCGGACAGAAGCTACGAGTGGGCAGTACTTC.

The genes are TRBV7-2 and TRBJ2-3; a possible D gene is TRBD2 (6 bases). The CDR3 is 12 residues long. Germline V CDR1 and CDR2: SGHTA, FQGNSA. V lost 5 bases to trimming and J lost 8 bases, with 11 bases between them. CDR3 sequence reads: CASSRPGVTQYF. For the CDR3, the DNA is TGTGCCAGCAGCCGCCCGGGGGTTACGCAGTATTTT.

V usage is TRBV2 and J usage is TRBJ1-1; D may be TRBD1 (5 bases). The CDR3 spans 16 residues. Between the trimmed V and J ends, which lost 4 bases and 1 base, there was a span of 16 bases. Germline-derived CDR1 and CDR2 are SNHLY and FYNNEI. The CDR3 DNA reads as TGTGCCAGCAGTGGTTGGGGGGGGGTACCGAACACTGAAGCTTTCTTT. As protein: CASSGWGGVPNTEAFF.

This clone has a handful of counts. CDR3 bases: TGCGCCAGCAGCTTCTGGGCGGGAACCGGGGAGCTGTTTTTT. It is translated as CASSFWAGTGELFF. The rearrangement uses TRBV5-1 and TRBJ2-2, with D perhaps matching TRBD2 (6 bases). This CDR3 is 14 amino acids long. The V gene lost 2 bases and the J gene lost 5 bases, with 10 bases spanning the gap. Germline lookup yields CDR1 SGHRS and CDR2 YFSETQ.

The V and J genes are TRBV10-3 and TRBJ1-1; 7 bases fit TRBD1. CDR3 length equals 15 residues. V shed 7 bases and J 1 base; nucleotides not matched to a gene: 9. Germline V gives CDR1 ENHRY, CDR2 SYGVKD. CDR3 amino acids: CAIMEPGTANTEAFF. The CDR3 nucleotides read TGTGCCATCATGGAACCCGGGACAGCGAACACTGAAGCTTTCTTT.